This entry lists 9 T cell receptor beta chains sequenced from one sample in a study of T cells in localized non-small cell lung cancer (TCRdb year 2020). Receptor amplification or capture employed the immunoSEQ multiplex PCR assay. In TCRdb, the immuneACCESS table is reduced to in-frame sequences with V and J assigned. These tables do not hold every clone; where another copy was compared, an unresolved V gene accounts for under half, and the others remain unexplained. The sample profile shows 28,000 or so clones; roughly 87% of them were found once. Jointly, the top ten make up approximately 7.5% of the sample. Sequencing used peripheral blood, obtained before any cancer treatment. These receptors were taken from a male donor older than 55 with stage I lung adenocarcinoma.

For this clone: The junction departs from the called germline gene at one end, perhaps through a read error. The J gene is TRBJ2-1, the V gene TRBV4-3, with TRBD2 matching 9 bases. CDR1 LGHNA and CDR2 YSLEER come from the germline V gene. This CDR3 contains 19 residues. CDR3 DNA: TGCTCCAGCAGCCAAGGGGTGAAAAGCGGGGGGCCCCCCTACAATGAGCAGTTCTTC. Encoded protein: CSSSQGVKSGGPPYNEQFF.

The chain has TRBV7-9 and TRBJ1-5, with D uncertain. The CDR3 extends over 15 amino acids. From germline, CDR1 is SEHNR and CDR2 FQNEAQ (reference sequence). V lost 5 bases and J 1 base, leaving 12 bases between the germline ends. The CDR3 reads CASSRDTGSNQPQHF. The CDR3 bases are TGTGCCAGCAGCCGTGATACGGGGAGCAATCAGCCCCAGCATTTT.

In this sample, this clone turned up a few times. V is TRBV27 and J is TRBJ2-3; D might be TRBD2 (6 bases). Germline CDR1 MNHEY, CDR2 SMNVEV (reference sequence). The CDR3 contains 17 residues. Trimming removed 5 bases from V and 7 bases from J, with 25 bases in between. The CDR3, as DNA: TGTGCCAGCAGTCCTACCCCTAGCGCCCTGACCTTTCATACGCAGTATTTT. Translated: CASSPTPSALTFHTQYF.

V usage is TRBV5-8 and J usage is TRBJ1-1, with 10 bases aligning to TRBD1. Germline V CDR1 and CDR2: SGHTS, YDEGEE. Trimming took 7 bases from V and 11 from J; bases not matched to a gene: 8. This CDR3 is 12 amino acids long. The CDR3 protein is CASRGTGVWAFF. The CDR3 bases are TGTGCCAGCCGGGGGACAGGGGTCTGGGCTTTCTTT.

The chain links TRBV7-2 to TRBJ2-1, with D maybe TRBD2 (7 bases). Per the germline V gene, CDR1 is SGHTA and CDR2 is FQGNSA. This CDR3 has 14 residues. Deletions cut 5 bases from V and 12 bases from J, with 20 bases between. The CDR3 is CASSQGQGRGRQFF. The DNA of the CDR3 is TGTGCCAGCAGCCAGGGACAAGGGAGGGGTAGGCAGTTCTTC.

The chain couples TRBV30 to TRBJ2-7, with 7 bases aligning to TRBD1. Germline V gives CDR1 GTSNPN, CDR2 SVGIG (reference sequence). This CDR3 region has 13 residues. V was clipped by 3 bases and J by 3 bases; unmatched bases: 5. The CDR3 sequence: CAWSVQGLYEQYF. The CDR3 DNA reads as TGTGCCTGGAGCGTACAGGGGCTCTACGAGCAGTACTTC.

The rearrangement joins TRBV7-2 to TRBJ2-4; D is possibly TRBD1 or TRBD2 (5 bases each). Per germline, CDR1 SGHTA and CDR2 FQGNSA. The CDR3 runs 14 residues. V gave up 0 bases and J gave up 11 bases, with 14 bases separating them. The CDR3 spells CASSLAGTKDVQYF. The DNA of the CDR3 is TGTGCCAGCAGCTTAGCCGGGACCAAAGACGTTCAGTACTTC. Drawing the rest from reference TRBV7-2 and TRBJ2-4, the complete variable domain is GAGVSQSPSNKVTEKGKDVELRCDPISGHTALYWYRQSLGQGLEFLIYFQGNSAPDKSGLPSDRFSAERTGGSVSTLTIQRTQQEDSAVYLCASSLAGTKDVQYFGAGTRLSVL.

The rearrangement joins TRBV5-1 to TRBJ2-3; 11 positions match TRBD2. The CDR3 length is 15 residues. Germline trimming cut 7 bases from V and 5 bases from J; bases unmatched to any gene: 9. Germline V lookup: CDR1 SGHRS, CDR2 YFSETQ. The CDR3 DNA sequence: TGCGCCAGCTCTATAGCGGGGGGGCGTGGAGATACGCAGTATTTT. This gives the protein CASSIAGGRGDTQYF.

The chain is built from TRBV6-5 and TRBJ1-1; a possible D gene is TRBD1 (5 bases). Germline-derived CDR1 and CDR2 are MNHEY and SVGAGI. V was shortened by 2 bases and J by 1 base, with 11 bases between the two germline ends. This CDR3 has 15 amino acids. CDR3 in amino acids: CASSYGGGTNTEAFF. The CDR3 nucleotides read TGTGCCAGCAGTTACGGGGGAGGTACGAACACTGAAGCTTTCTTT.